This T cell receptor beta chain is drawn from a study of blood T cell repertoires in COVID-19. CDR3 length: 16 amino acids. The germline V gene has CDR1 SEHNR and CDR2 FQNEAQ (reference sequence). The ends lost 5 bases at V and 1 base at J; junction bases unmatched: 4. Original analysis: Quantification of nucleated cells was approximated via reference gene primer amplification. The protocol was immunoSEQ multiplex PCR, while the TCRdb copy is restricted to in-frame clones and leaves out a portion. The V and J calls and clone size were taken over from that table, and D and trimming were inferred from the DNA. This table holds some 60,000 clones, roughly 84% found once.

What was sequenced was peripheral blood. The chain links TRBV7-9 to TRBJ2-5; 13 bases are a match to TRBD2. This TCR was recovered from a man aged 45-60 years with COVID-19, enrolled during active disease. The CDR3 region is CASSLTSGRFQETQYF. CDR3 DNA sequence: TGTGCCAGCAGCCTGACTAGCGGGAGGTTCCAAGAGACCCAGTACTTC.